These 7 T cell receptor beta chains were sequenced from one sample in a study of T cells in Graves' hyperthyroidism and ophthalmopathy. Amplification yielded TCR beta CDR3 regions, with RNA transcripts as the source. The HTBI set primed first-round TCR CDR3 RT-PCR. TCRdb recomputed calls from the multiplex PCR reads with MiXCR, one row per CDR3 protein. In the table there are hundreds of thousands of distinct CDR3 sequences, 14% of which are singletons. Sequenced input: blood. The receptors come from a young woman with Graves' hyperthyroidism.

This clonotype was picked up many times. This CDR3 reads CASSSTASGGEAFF. CDR3 coding DNA: TGTGCCAGCAGTTCGACGGCCTCAGGGGGTGAAGCTTTCTTT. The J gene is TRBJ1-1, the V gene TRBV12-3 or TRBV12-4, with 7 positions matching TRBD1. The CDR3 contains 14 residues. The ends lost 4 bases at V and 7 bases at J; junction bases unmatched: 9.

This clonotype was recorded a few times. The chain links TRBV6-1 to TRBJ2-3; 7 nucleotides match TRBD1. V lost 5 bases and J lost 4; bases outside the gene matches: 9. Germline V gives CDR1 MNHNS, CDR2 SASEGT. The length of the CDR3 is 15 residues. CDR3 loop: CASSITTGRADTQYF. The CDR3 DNA follows: TGTGCCAGCAGTATTACGACAGGGCGGGCAGATACGCAGTATTTT.

This clonotype was found many times. The chain is built from TRBV6-1 and TRBJ1-1; no reliable D call. The CDR3 covers 10 residues. In germline, CDR1 is MNHNS, CDR2 SASEGT. V was cut by 7 bases and J by 3 bases, with 3 bases left in between. CDR3 in amino acids: CASTDTEAFF. The CDR3 nucleotides are TGTGCCAGCACGGACACTGAAGCTTTCTTT.

This clonotype was picked up many times. The V and J genes are TRBV6-1 and TRBJ2-1; 11 bases line up with TRBD2. The V segment lost 6 bases and the J segment 6 bases; nucleotides outside the gene matches: 13. The CDR3 totals 17 residues. Germline lookup yields CDR1 MNHNS and CDR2 SASEGT. CDR3 loop: CASSWVGGLAGGNEQFF. The DNA for the CDR3 is TGTGCCAGCAGCTGGGTCGGAGGACTAGCGGGCGGCAATGAGCAGTTCTTC.

In its sample, this clonotype was seen many times. The rearrangement links TRBV12-3 or TRBV12-4 to TRBJ2-1; 10 bases match TRBD2. The ends lost 3 bases at V and 6 bases at J; junction bases unmatched: 11. This CDR3 has 17 amino acids. The CDR3 loop is CASSFGKREGRGNEQFF. In DNA, the CDR3 is TGTGCCAGCAGTTTTGGGAAGCGGGAGGGCCGGGGCAATGAGCAGTTCTTC.

The chain employs TRBV6-2 or TRBV6-3 and TRBJ2-2; 9 positions agree with TRBD2. The ends lost 4 bases at V and 6 bases at J; junction bases unmatched: 12. CDR1 MNHEY and CDR2 SVGEGT come from the germline V gene. The CDR3 length is 17 residues. CDR3 DNA: TGTGCCAGCAGTTCCTTTTTAGCGGGAGTCGCCGCCGGGGAGCTGTTTTTT. Its protein is CASSSFLAGVAAGELFF.

This clonotype was observed a single time. The chain links TRBV9 to TRBJ2-1, with 7 bases fitting TRBD2. V shed 3 bases and J 0 bases; nucleotides not matched to a gene: 6. This CDR3 region has 16 residues. In germline, CDR1 is SGDLS, CDR2 YYNGEE. The CDR3 sequence is CASSALGGGSYNEQFF. CDR3 sequence (DNA): TGTGCCAGCAGCGCCCTGGGGGGGGGCTCCTACAATGAGCAGTTCTTC.